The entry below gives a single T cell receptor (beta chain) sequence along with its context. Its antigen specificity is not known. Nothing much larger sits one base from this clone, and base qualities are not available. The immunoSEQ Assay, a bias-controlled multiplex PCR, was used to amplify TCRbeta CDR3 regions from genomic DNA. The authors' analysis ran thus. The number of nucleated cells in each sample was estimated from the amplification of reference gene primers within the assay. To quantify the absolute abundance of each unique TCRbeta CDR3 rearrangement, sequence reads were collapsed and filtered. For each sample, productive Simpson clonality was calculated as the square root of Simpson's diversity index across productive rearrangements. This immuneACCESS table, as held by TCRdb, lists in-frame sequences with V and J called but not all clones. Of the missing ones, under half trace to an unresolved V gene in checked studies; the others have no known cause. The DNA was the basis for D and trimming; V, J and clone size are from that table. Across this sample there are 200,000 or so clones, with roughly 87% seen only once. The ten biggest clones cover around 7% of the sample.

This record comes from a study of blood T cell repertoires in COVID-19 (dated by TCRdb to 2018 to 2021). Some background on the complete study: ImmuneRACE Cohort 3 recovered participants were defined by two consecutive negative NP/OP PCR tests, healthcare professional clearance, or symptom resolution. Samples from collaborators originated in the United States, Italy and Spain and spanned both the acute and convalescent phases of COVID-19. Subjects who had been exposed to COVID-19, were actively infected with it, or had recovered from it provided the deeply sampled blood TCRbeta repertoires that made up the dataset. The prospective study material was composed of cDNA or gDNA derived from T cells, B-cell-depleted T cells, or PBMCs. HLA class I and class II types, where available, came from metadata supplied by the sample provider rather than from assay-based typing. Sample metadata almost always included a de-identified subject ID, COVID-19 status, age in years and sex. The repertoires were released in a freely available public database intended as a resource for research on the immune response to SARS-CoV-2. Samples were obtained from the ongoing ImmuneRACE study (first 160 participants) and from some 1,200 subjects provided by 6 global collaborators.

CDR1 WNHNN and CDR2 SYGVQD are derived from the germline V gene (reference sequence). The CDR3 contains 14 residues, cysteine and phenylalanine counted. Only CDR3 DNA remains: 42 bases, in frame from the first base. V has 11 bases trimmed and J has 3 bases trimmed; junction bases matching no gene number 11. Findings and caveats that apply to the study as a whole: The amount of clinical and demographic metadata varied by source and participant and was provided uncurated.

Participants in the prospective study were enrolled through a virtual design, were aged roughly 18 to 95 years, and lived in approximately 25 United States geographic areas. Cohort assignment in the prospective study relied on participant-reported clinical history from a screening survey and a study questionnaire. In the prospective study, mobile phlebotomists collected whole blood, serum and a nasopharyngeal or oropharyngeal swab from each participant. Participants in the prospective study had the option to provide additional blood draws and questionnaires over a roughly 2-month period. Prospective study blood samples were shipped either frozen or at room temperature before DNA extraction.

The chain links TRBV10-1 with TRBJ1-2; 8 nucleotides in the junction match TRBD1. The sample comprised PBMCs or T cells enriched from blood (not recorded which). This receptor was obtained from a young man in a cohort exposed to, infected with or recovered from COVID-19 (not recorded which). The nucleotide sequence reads TGCGCCGGCCGCGGACAGGGTTTGCACTATGGCTACACCTTC. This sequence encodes CAGRGQGLHYGYTF.